The 15 T cell receptor beta chains reported below all come from one sample, sequenced in a study of blood T cell repertoires in COVID-19. TCRdb's table, derived via immunoSEQ multiplex PCR, lists solely in-frame clones and lacks some. The table has around 200,000 clones, approximately 83% seen once. The sample was peripheral blood. The receptors originated from a man aged 55 to 70 with acute or convalescent COVID-19.

For the CDR3, the DNA is TGTGCCAGCAGTTTAGGGACAGGGGTCCCCCGCGAGCAGTACTTC. Translated, it gives CASSLGTGVPREQYF. The V and J genes are TRBV27 and TRBJ2-7, with 10 bases lining up with TRBD1. The CDR3 sequence is 15 residues long. V was clipped by 2 bases and J by 6 bases; unmatched bases: 7. Germline CDR1 reads MNHEY; CDR2 reads SMNVEV (reference sequence).

This clone was counted a few times. Here the CDR3 reads CASSYSGQGAGGYTF. The CDR3 DNA sequence: TGTGCCAGCAGTTACTCCGGCCAGGGGGCGGGCGGCTACACCTTC. V gene TRBV6-5 combines with J gene TRBJ1-2; 8 nucleotides agree with TRBD1. The junction had 8 bases not matched to a gene; V was cut back by 0 bases and J by 8 bases. Germline values: CDR1 MNHEY, CDR2 SVGAGI. The CDR3 is 15 amino acids.

This clone was detected a few times. Here the CDR3 reads CASRSGQAYEQYF. As DNA, the CDR3 is TGTGCCAGCAGGTCTGGACAGGCCTACGAGCAGTACTTC. The V and J genes are TRBV13 and TRBJ2-7, with 7 bases fitting TRBD1. The CDR3 runs 13 residues. Unmatched junction bases numbered 4, after V lost 6 bases and J lost 2 bases. In germline, CDR1 is PRHDT, CDR2 FYEKMQ (reference sequence).

The chain couples TRBV9 to TRBJ2-5, with 10 bases fitting TRBD2. CDR1 and CDR2 from the germline V gene are SGDLS and YYNGEE. Losses at the gene ends were 0 bases for V and 5 bases for J; bases not matched to a gene: 7. This CDR3 contains 16 residues. CDR3 nucleotides: TGTGCCAGCAGCGTAGGAGCGGGAGGGCCACTGGAGACCCAGTACTTC. This sequence encodes CASSVGAGGPLETQYF.

The V gene is TRBV27, the J gene TRBJ2-7; D possibly corresponds to TRBD1 (5 bases). The CDR3 has 16 residues. V was shortened by 5 bases and J by 2 bases, with 19 bases between the two germline ends. Germline assignment: CDR1 MNHEY and CDR2 SMNVEV (reference sequence). The CDR3 DNA reads TGTGCCAGCAGTCCCGTGGGGCTCGCCCCGACCTACGAGCAGTACTTC. As protein: CASSPVGLAPTYEQYF.

This clone was picked up a small number of times. J is TRBJ2-3 and V is TRBV19, with D possibly matching TRBD1 (5 bases). This CDR3 contains 12 residues. CDR1 is LNHDA, CDR2 SQIVND, per germline (reference sequence). The V gene lost 6 bases and the J gene lost 6 bases, with 10 bases spanning the gap. CDR3 protein: CASSPGLDTQYF. As DNA, the CDR3 is TGTGCCAGTAGCCCAGGGCTGGATACGCAGTATTTT.

This sequence joins TRBV3-1 (or the pseudogene TRBV3-2) and TRBJ1-5; D gene unclear. Between the trimmed V and J ends, which lost 1 base and 2 bases, there was a span of 6 bases. CDR1 LGHDT and CDR2 YNNKEL come from the germline V gene (reference sequence). The CDR3 spans 14 residues. The CDR3 coding sequence is TGTGCCAGCAGCCAAGGAGTCCGCAATCAGCCCCAGCATTTT. Translating gives CASSQGVRNQPQHF.

V usage is TRBV11-2 and J usage is TRBJ1-4, with no clear D. There are 16 residues in the CDR3. The V end was cut by 0 bases, the J end by 4 bases, with 12 bases between. CDR1 SGHAT and CDR2 FQNNGV come from the germline V gene. This chain's CDR3 is CASSLDLQSGNEKLFF. The CDR3 DNA is TGTGCCAGCAGCTTAGATTTGCAGTCGGGTAATGAAAAACTGTTTTTT.

V gene TRBV7-9 combines with J gene TRBJ2-7; maybe TRBD1 (6 bases). The CDR3 loop spans 15 amino acids. V lost 3 bases and J 6 bases, leaving 18 bases between the germline ends. Germline CDR1 reads SEHNR; CDR2 reads FQNEAQ (reference sequence). The CDR3 DNA sequence: TGTGCCAGCAGCTTCTCAGGGGCCCTTTTCGCCGAGCAGTACTTC. Translating it yields CASSFSGALFAEQYF.

The J gene is TRBJ2-1, the V gene TRBV28; weak D call: TRBD1 (5 bases). Germline V gives CDR1 MDHEN, CDR2 SYDVKM. CDR3 size: 12 residues. V was trimmed by 6 bases and J by 9 bases, leaving 12 bases between them. The CDR3 bases are TGTGCCAGCAGATCAGGGTTGGGTGAGCAGTTCTTC. It translates to CASRSGLGEQFF.

This chain uses TRBV7-2 with TRBJ2-3; 8 bases fit TRBD2. This CDR3 region has 16 residues. With V trimmed by 5 bases and J by 0 bases, 7 bases remained unmatched. CDR1 is SGHTA, CDR2 FQGNSA, per germline. Written as DNA, the CDR3 is TGTGCCAGCAGCCCCGCCCGGACTAGCAGCACAGATACGCAGTATTTT. Translated: CASSPARTSSTDTQYF.

J is TRBJ1-3 and V is TRBV10-3; 7 nucleotides line up with TRBD1. The CDR3 contains 14 residues. From germline, CDR1 is ENHRY and CDR2 SYGVKD. The J segment lost 2 bases and the V segment lost 7 bases, leaving 5 bases of the junction unmatched. This chain's CDR3 is CAITPTGTGNTIYF. The CDR3 nucleotides read TGTGCCATCACTCCGACAGGGACTGGAAACACCATATATTTT.

This clone was detected only a few times. V usage is TRBV5-1 and J usage is TRBJ2-7; TRBD2 aligns across 16 bases. V trimming: 4 bases; J trimming: 1 base; junction bases outside the gene matches: 2. Germline CDR1 and CDR2: SGHRS and YFSETQ. CDR3 length: 16 residues. For the CDR3, the DNA is TGCGCCAGCAGCCAGGGACTAGCGGGAGGGTCCTACGAGCAGTACTTC. Amino acids: CASSQGLAGGSYEQYF.

The chain joins TRBV6-2 or TRBV6-3 to TRBJ2-3; 7 bases align to TRBD2. Trimming cost V 5 bases and J 4 bases; bases outside gene matches: 9. This CDR3 is built from 15 residues. Germline lookup yields CDR1 MNHEY and CDR2 SVGEGT. The CDR3 DNA sequence: TGTGCCAGCAGTCGGGACTACTCGAGGGCAGATACGCAGTATTTT. Its protein is CASSRDYSRADTQYF.

This clone was observed once. An end of the junction differs from the germline gene, which may be a read error. The genes are TRBV7-7 and TRBJ2-5, with D perhaps TRBD1 (6 bases). The length of the CDR3 is 13 residues. In germline, CDR1 is SSHAT, CDR2 FNYEAQ (reference sequence). CDR3 bases: TGTGCTAGCAAGGGGGAAGGGAGAGAGACCCAGTACTTC. It codes for CASKGEGRETQYF.